Detailed here is one T cell receptor beta chain. The ends were cut back, 4 bases at V and 5 bases at J, with 9 bases in the middle. The germline V gene has CDR1 SGHRS and CDR2 YFSETQ. The CDR3 is made up of 13 amino acids. This record comes from a study of blood T cell repertoires in COVID-19. Study-level information: The samples span acute and convalescent COVID-19 from the United States, Italy and Spain. T cells, B-cell-depleted T cells, or PBMCs provided the cDNA or gDNA that served as material.

Source study methods: Reference gene primer amplification gave estimated nucleated cell counts. The repertoire was sequenced with immunoSEQ multiplex PCR; TCRdb's copy has only in-frame clones and lacks some. That table is the source of V, J and clone size, and D and trimming were worked out from the DNA. The data hold some 350,000 clones, with under 95% observed a single time. Material for sequencing was peripheral blood. V usage is TRBV5-1 and J usage is TRBJ1-4; D gene uncertain. The source is a woman aged 18-29 years who had recovered from COVID-19. CDR3 sequence reads: CASSQAPNEKLFF. CDR3 coding DNA: TGCGCCAGCAGCCAAGCCCCCAATGAAAAACTGTTTTTT.